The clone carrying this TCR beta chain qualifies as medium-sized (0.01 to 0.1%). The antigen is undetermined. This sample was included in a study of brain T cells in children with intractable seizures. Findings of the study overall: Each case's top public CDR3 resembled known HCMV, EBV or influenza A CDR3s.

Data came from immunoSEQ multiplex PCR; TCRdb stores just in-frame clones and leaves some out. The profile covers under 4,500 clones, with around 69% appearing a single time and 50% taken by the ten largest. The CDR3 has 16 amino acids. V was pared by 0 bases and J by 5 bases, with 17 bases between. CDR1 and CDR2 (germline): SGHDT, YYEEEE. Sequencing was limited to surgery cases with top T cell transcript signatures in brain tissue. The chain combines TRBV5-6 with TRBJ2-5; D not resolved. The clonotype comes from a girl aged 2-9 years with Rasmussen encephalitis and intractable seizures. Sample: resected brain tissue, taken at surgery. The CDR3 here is CASSLAIGEVGETQYF. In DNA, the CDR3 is TGTGCCAGCAGCTTGGCCATAGGAGAGGTGGGGGAGACCCAGTACTTC.